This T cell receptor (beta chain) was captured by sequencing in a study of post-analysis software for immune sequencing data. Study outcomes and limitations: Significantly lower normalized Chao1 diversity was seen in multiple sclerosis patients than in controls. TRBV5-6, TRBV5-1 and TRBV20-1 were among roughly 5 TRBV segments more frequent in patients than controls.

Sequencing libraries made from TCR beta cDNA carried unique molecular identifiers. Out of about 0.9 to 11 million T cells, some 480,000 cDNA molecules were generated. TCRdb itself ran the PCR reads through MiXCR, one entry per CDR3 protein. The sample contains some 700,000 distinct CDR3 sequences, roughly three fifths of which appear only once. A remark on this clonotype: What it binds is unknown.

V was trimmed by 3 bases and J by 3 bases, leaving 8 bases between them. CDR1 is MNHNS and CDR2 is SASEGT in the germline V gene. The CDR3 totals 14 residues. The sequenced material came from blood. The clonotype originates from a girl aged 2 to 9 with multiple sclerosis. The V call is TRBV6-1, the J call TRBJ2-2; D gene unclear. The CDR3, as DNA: TGTGCCAGCAGTGACGGGCGTTACACCGGGGAGCTGTTTTTT. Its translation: CASSDGRYTGELFF.